The clone carrying this TCR beta chain was seen a handful of times. Between the trimmed V and J ends, which lost 4 bases and 4 bases, there was a span of 22 bases. The CDR3 loop spans 17 amino acids. Germline CDR1 SQVTM, CDR2 ANQGSEA. Amplified regions were TCR beta CDR3 sequences from RNA transcripts. First-round RT-PCR with HTBI primers amplified the TCR CDR3 region. One entry per CDR3 protein, called by TCRdb with MiXCR from the multiplex PCR reads. Of around 300,000 distinct CDR3 sequences listed, 12% to 15% were seen once; the top ten hold roughly 35%. The source of the sample is a study of T cells in Graves' hyperthyroidism and ophthalmopathy.

Material: blood. The V and J genes are TRBV29-1 and TRBJ2-2, with a tentative D call TRBD1 (7 bases). The receptor comes from a woman aged 35 to 49 with Graves' ophthalmopathy. The DNA of the CDR3 is TGCAGCGTTGTAGGGATAGGGGGCGGGGTAGGCACCGGGGAGCTGTTTTTT. The encoded protein is CSVVGIGGGVGTGELFF.